A single sample is the source of the 22 T cell receptor beta chains below, sequenced in a study of cytomegalovirus exposure and HLA in healthy donors. Both 60 Vbeta primers and 13 Jbeta primers went into the PCR. Profiling relied on immunoSEQ multiplex PCR, and the TCRdb table lists in-frame clones only, not all of them. The repertoire consists of about 130,000 clones, with about 80% occurring once and the leading ten covering more than 8%. The sequenced sample was PBMCs. All receptors derive from a man aged 30 to 39 in good health and CMV-seropositive.

This clone was detected only a few times. This chain links TRBV27 with TRBJ2-3; perhaps TRBD2 as D (6 bases). This CDR3 spans 15 amino acids. Germline V gives CDR1 MNHEY, CDR2 SMNVEV (reference sequence). Trimming shortened V by 3 bases and J by 1 base, and 11 bases separated the two germline ends. For the CDR3, the DNA is TGTGCCAGCAGTTTGTGGGGCGGGGGCACAGATACGCAGTATTTT. Protein product: CASSLWGGGTDTQYF.

This rearrangement joins TRBV5-5 to TRBJ1-5; maybe TRBD1 (6 bases). The germline V gene has CDR1 SGHKS and CDR2 YYEKEE (reference sequence). Trimming removed 4 bases at V and 3 bases at J, with 17 bases between. The CDR3 sequence is 16 residues long. Written as DNA, the CDR3 is TGTGCCAGCAGCCCATCGACAGGAGATAACAATCAGCCCCAGCATTTT. Amino acids: CASSPSTGDNNQPQHF.

The chain employs TRBV7-8 and TRBJ2-1, with D possibly matching TRBD1 (5 bases). Trimming cost V 5 bases and J 0 bases, with 14 bases left between them. Per germline, CDR1 SGHVS and CDR2 FQNEAQ. This CDR3 spans 16 amino acids. The CDR3 DNA reads TGTGCCAGCAGCCCCCGACAGAACCCCTCCTACAATGAGCAGTTCTTC. It specifies CASSPRQNPSYNEQFF.

V gene TRBV4-2 combines with J gene TRBJ1-1; a possible D gene is TRBD1 (6 bases). The CDR3 has 16 amino acids. Germline V lookup: CDR1 LGHNA, CDR2 YNFKEQ. The V and J ends lost 2 bases and 1 base respectively, with 14 bases between them. CDR3 loop: CASSQKGGAPNTEAFF. The CDR3 DNA reads as TGTGCCAGCAGCCAAAAAGGGGGGGCGCCGAACACTGAAGCTTTCTTT.

The V and J genes are TRBV29-1 and TRBJ1-1, with no clear D. V lost 4 bases and J 0 bases, leaving 18 bases between the germline ends. The CDR3 extends over 16 amino acids. Germline CDR1 SQVTM, CDR2 ANQGSEA. The CDR3 DNA is TGCAGCGTTGGTGGAATTAGCACGCTAATGAACACTGAAGCTTTCTTT. It specifies CSVGGISTLMNTEAFF.

The chain couples TRBV27 to TRBJ1-6, with D unclear. CDR1 and CDR2 from the germline V gene are MNHEY and SMNVEV (reference sequence). The V end lost 3 bases, the J end lost 9 bases, and 12 bases lay between the germline ends. The CDR3 is 14 amino acids. DNA for the CDR3: TGTGCCAGCAGTTTTTGGGCCACTCGTTCACCCCTCCACTTT. Translation gives CASSFWATRSPLHF.

This clone was seen more than once but under ten times. The chain is built from TRBV5-1 and TRBJ2-3; D ambiguous. The CDR3 covers 14 residues. V lost 1 base and J lost 0, with 6 bases in between. Germline CDR1 reads SGHRS; CDR2 reads YFSETQ. The DNA for the CDR3 is TGCGCCAGCAGCTTGCGGTCTAGCACAGATACGCAGTATTTT. This encodes CASSLRSSTDTQYF.

The J gene is TRBJ1-5, the V gene TRBV7-8; D is perhaps TRBD1 (6 bases). This CDR3 is 13 amino acids long. The V and J ends lost 4 bases and 5 bases respectively, with 9 bases between them. Germline V gives CDR1 SGHVS, CDR2 FQNEAQ. CDR3 coding DNA: TGTGCCAGCAGCTCCCACAGGGATCAGCCCCAGCATTTT. This encodes CASSSHRDQPQHF.

The V call is TRBV18, the J call TRBJ1-2; TRBD1 agrees at 8 bases. Trimming took 5 bases from V and 3 from J; bases not matched to a gene: 5. The CDR3 extends over 14 amino acids. The germline V gene has CDR1 KGHSH and CDR2 LQKENI. Written as DNA, the CDR3 is TGTGCCAGCTCAAAACAACAGGGGGACTATGGCTACACCTTC. This codes for CASSKQQGDYGYTF.

The chain uses TRBV7-8 and TRBJ2-7; 7 nucleotides align to TRBD2. Germline V gene sequence: CDR1 SGHVS, CDR2 FQNEAQ. With V trimmed by 1 base and J by 4 bases, 10 bases remained unmatched. CDR3 length: 16 residues. The CDR3 DNA reads as TGTGCCAGCAGCTTAGTGTCCCAGCGGGGATCATACGAGCAGTACTTC. It yields the protein CASSLVSQRGSYEQYF.

The chain recombines TRBV6-6 with TRBJ2-7; 8 nucleotides match TRBD1. V dropped 3 bases and J dropped 5; count of bases not matched to a gene: 9. CDR1 and CDR2 (germline): MNHNY, SVGAGI (reference sequence). There are 15 residues in the CDR3. The CDR3 DNA follows: TGTGCCAGCAGTTATTCTCAGGACAGGGCCCACGAGCAGTACTTC. Translation gives CASSYSQDRAHEQYF.

The chain couples TRBV9 to TRBJ2-7, with 7 bases fitting TRBD1. Trimming removed 4 bases from V and 3 bases from J; junction bases left unmatched: 7. The CDR3 length is 14 residues. Germline CDR1 SGDLS, CDR2 YYNGEE. For the CDR3, the DNA is TGTGCCAGCAGCCTGACCGGGACAGTCTACGAGCAGTACTTC. This encodes CASSLTGTVYEQYF.

The V and J genes are TRBV4-1 and TRBJ2-1, with 8 bases aligning to TRBD1. J was trimmed by 0 bases and V by 0 bases; bases with no gene match: 7. This CDR3 has 18 residues. Germline V CDR1 and CDR2: MGHRA, YSYEKL. The CDR3 here is CASSQETGTGSSYNEQFF. As DNA, the CDR3 is TGCGCCAGCAGCCAAGAGACCGGGACAGGTAGCTCCTACAATGAGCAGTTCTTC.

The rearrangement links TRBV27 to TRBJ2-7; D is perhaps TRBD1 (5 bases). Trimming removed 2 bases at V and 2 bases at J, with 7 bases between. The CDR3 covers 13 residues. Germline-derived CDR1 and CDR2 are MNHEY and SMNVEV (reference sequence). CDR3 sequence (DNA): TGTGCCAGCAGTTTAAGGGGCACCTACGAGCAGTACTTC. Its protein is CASSLRGTYEQYF.

The V call is TRBV19, the J call TRBJ1-5; TRBD1 matches 12 bases. This CDR3 region has 17 residues. The J segment lost 6 bases and the V segment lost 3 bases, leaving 9 bases of the junction unmatched. Per germline, CDR1 LNHDA and CDR2 SQIVND (reference sequence). The CDR3 spells CASSILTGTGGRQPQHF. CDR3 nucleotide sequence: TGTGCCAGTAGTATCCTAACCGGGACAGGGGGCCGTCAGCCCCAGCATTTT.

This clone was seen a single time. The V and J genes are TRBV6-5 and TRBJ2-5; 10 bases are shared with TRBD1. This CDR3 spans 13 amino acids. Germline-derived CDR1 and CDR2 are MNHEY and SVGAGI. The V gene end was trimmed by 8 bases and the J gene end by 3 bases; junction bases not matched to a gene: 3. CDR3 sequence reads: CASQGTGEETQYF. The CDR3 coding sequence is TGTGCCAGCCAAGGGACAGGGGAAGAGACCCAGTACTTC.

The chain combines TRBV10-1 with TRBJ1-1; D might be TRBD1 (5 bases). The CDR3 is 14 amino acids. CDR1 is WNHNN, CDR2 SYGVQD, per germline (reference sequence). V lost 1 base to trimming and J lost 4 bases, with 10 bases between them. CDR3 sequence (DNA): TGCGCCAGCAGTGAGTGGCAGGGAGGCACTGAAGCTTTCTTT. Residues: CASSEWQGGTEAFF.

As concerns this clone: Additional DNA sequences in this sample encode the identical CDR3. The chain links TRBV5-1 to TRBJ1-2, with a weak D call TRBD1 (6 bases). The V and J ends lost 3 bases and 4 bases respectively, with 10 bases between them. The length of the CDR3 is 13 residues. Germline V gene lookup returns CDR1 SGHRS and CDR2 YFSETQ. This CDR3 reads CASSSGDGYGYTF. The CDR3 nucleotides read TGCGCCAGCAGCTCAGGGGACGGCTATGGCTACACCTTC.

This chain connects TRBV9 to TRBJ1-5, with 8 bases aligning to TRBD1. Germline V gene sequence: CDR1 SGDLS, CDR2 YYNGEE. CDR3 length: 15 residues. Trimming took 5 bases from V and 5 from J; bases not matched to a gene: 9. The CDR3 here is CASSSTDRADQPQHF. CDR3 DNA: TGTGCCAGCAGTTCCACGGACAGGGCGGATCAGCCCCAGCATTTT.

The chain combines TRBV6-1 with TRBJ2-7; 7 nucleotides align to TRBD1. CDR3 size: 18 residues. Germline CDR1 is MNHNS and CDR2 is SASEGT. Trimming at V came to 4 bases and at J to 3 bases, leaving 18 bases not matched to a gene. The CDR3 DNA reads as TGTGCCAGCAGTGCCCTAGAAACAATCCCGGGACAGAACTACGAGCAGTACTTC. It encodes CASSALETIPGQNYEQYF.

The chain couples TRBV21-1 to TRBJ2-1; the tabulated D call, TRBD2, remains unverified against the DNA. TRBV21-1 is listed as a pseudogene. This CDR3 contains 13 residues. This CDR3 reads CASGLPTYNEQFF. CDR3 sequence (DNA): TGTGCCAGCGGACTACCTACGTACAATGAGCAGTTCTTC.

The CDR3 loop reads CAWSVHGYAEAFF. The CDR3 DNA reads as TGTGCCTGGAGTGTACACGGGTACGCTGAAGCTTTCTTT. The genes are TRBV30 and TRBJ1-1, with D uncertain. The CDR3 runs to 13 residues. From germline, CDR1 is GTSNPN and CDR2 SVGIG (reference sequence). V dropped 0 bases and J dropped 6 bases, with 11 bases sitting between them.